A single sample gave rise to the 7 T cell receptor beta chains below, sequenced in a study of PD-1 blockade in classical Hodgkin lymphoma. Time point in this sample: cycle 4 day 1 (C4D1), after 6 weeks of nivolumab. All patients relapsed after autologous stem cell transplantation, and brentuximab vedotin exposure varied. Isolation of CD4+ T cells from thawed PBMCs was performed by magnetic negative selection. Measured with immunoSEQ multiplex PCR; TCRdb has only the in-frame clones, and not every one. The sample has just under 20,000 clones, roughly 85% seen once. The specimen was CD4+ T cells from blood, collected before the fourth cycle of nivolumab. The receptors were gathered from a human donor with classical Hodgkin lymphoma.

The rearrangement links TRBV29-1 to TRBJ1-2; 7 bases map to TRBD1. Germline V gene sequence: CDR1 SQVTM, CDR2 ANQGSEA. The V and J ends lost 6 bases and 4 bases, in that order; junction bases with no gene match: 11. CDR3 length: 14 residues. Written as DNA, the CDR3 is TGCAGCGTAGAGGGTCAGGGGGTTACCTATGGCTACACCTTC. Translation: CSVEGQGVTYGYTF.

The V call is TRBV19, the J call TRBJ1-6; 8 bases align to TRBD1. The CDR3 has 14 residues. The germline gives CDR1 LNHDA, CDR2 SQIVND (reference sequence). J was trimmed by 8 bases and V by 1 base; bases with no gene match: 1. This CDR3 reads CASSIVTGDSPLHF. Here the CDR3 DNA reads TGTGCCAGTAGTATAGTGACAGGGGATTCACCCCTCCACTTT.

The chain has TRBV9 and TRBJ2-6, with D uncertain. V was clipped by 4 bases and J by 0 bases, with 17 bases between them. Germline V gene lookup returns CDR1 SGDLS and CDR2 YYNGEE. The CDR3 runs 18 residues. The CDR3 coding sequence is TGTGCCAGCAGCCACTCGCTAAGCCTTCGCTCTGGGGCCAACGTCCTGACTTTC. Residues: CASSHSLSLRSGANVLTF. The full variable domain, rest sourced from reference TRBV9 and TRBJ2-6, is DSGVTQTPKHLITATGQRVTLRCSPRSGDLSVYWYQQSLDQGLQFLIQYYNGEERAKGNILERFSAQQFPDLHSELNLSSLELGDSALYFCASSHSLSLRSGANVLTFGAGSRLTVL.

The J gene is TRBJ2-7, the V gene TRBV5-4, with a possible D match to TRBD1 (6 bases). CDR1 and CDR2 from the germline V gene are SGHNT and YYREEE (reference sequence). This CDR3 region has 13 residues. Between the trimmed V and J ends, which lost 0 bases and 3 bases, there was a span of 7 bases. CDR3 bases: TGTGCCAGCAGCTTGGGGACAGACTACGAGCAGTACTTC. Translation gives CASSLGTDYEQYF.

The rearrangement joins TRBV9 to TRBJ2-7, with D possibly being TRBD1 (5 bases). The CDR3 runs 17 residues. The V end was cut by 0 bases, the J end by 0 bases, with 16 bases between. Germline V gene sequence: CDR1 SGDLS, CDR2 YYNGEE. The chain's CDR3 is CASSVVPSGHLSYEQYF. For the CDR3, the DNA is TGTGCCAGCAGCGTAGTCCCTTCCGGACACCTCTCCTACGAGCAGTACTTC.

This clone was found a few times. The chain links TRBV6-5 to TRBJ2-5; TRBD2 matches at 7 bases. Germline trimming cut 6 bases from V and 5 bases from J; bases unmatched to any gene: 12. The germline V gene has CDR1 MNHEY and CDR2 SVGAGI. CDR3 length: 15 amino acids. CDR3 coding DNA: TGTGCCAGCAGGACGGTGGGAGGGCCAGAGGAGACCCAGTACTTC. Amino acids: CASRTVGGPEETQYF.

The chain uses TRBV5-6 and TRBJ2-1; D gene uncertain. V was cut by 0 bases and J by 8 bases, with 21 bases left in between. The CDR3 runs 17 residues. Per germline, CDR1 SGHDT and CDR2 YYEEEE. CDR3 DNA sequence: TGTGCCAGCAGCTTGGGTGAATTGAGATTGATTGTCGATGAGCAGTTCTTC. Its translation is CASSLGELRLIVDEQFF.